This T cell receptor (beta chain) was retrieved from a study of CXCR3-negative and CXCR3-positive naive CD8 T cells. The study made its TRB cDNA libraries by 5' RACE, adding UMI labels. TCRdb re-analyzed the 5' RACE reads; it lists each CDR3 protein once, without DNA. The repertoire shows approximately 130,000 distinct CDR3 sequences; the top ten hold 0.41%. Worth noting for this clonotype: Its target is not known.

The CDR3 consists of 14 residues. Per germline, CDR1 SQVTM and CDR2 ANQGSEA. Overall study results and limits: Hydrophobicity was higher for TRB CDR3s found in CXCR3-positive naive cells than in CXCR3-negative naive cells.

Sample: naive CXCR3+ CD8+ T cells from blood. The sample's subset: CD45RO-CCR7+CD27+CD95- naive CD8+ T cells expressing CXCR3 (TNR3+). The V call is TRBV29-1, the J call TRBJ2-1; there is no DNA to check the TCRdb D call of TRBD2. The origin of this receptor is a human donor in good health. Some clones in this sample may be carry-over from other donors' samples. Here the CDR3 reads CSVDGTPGYNEQFF.